These 24 T cell receptor beta chains were all obtained from the same sample, sequenced in a study of cytomegalovirus exposure and HLA in healthy donors (dated by TCRdb to about 2017). To prepare the library, the immunoSEQ multiplex PCR assay was applied. A mixture of 60 forward primers for TCR Vbeta segments and 13 reverse primers for TCR Jbeta segments was used in the multiplex PCR. TCRdb carries this immuneACCESS record with in-frame sequences only. Its versions omit some clonotypes, under half of them owing to an unresolved V gene in the studies checked, with the rest unexplained. The sample records 200,000 to 250,000 clones, approximately 87% of which are singletons. Clones ranked in the top ten supply over 1% of the sample. Sequencing was done on a sample of PBMCs. These receptors came from a human donor in good health.

The chain couples TRBV1 to TRBJ2-7; the table gives TRBD1 as D, unverified against the DNA. TRBV1 is a pseudogene segment. This CDR3 has 15 amino acids. CDR3 sequence (DNA): TGCACCAGCAGCCAAGAAAGTGAAGACAGGGGCGAGCAGTACTTC. Protein: CTSSQESEDRGEQYF.

The chain recombines TRBV6-4 with TRBJ1-1; a weak D match, TRBD1 (5 bases). This CDR3 has 13 amino acids. Trimming took 2 bases from V and 4 from J, leaving 8 bases between them. Germline CDR1 MRHNA, CDR2 SNTAGT. The CDR3 protein is CASSDGGSTEAFF. The CDR3 nucleotides read TGTGCCAGCAGTGACGGGGGGAGCACTGAAGCTTTCTTT.

This sequence joins TRBV4-1 and TRBJ1-5; D remains ambiguous. Germline CDR1 and CDR2: MGHRA and YSYEKL. The V end was cut by 0 bases, the J end by 5 bases, with 8 bases between. The CDR3 length is 14 residues. The CDR3 DNA sequence: TGCGCCAGCAGCCAAGACCGGTTCGATCAGCCCCAGCATTTT. Amino acids: CASSQDRFDQPQHF.

The chain uses TRBV29-1 and TRBJ2-5; D possibly corresponds to TRBD1 (6 bases). This CDR3 has 15 amino acids. Germline V CDR1 and CDR2: SQVTM, ANQGSEA. V was shortened by 4 bases and J by 3 bases, with 18 bases between the two germline ends. CDR3 region: CSVGGPGVGKETQYF. The CDR3 region has the DNA TGCAGCGTTGGGGGGCCAGGGGTAGGAAAAGAGACCCAGTACTTC.

This clone was picked up one time. The V and J genes are TRBV18 and TRBJ2-7; tentative D call: TRBD2 (5 bases). The germline V gene encodes CDR1 KGHSH and CDR2 LQKENI. Trimming took 0 bases from V and 3 from J, leaving 27 bases between them. CDR3 size: 20 residues. The CDR3 DNA is TGTGCCAGCTCACCACCGGAGGATTGGGGAGAGCAGGCGCTTGGCTACGAGCAGTACTTC. Translated: CASSPPEDWGEQALGYEQYF. Full variable domain (missing parts from reference TRBV18 and TRBJ2-7): NAGVMQNPRHLVRRRGQEARLRCSPMKGHSHVYWYRQLPEEGLKFMVYLQKENIIDESGMPKERFSAEFPKEGPSILRIQQVVRGDSAAYFCASSPPEDWGEQALGYEQYFGPGTRLTVT.

The V gene is TRBV19, the J gene TRBJ2-2, with D possibly TRBD2 on 6 matching bases. The CDR3 is made up of 14 amino acids. Trimming shortened V by 5 bases and J by 4 bases, and 11 bases separated the two germline ends. The germline V gene encodes CDR1 LNHDA and CDR2 SQIVND (reference sequence). CDR3 nucleotide sequence: TGTGCCAGTAGTTTGGAGGGCCTCACCGGGGAGCTGTTTTTT. This sequence encodes CASSLEGLTGELFF.

The chain uses TRBV6-1 and TRBJ1-5; unclear D gene. The V and J ends lost 0 bases and 2 bases respectively, with 14 bases between them. Per germline, CDR1 MNHNS and CDR2 SASEGT. CDR3 length: 17 amino acids. The CDR3 DNA is TGTGCCAGCAGTGAAGCGCCACTGAGGCAGCGCAATCAGCCCCAGCATTTT. Protein: CASSEAPLRQRNQPQHF.

This clone was seen a few times. The chain is built from TRBV6-5 and TRBJ1-6; 10 bases match TRBD1. The CDR3 extends over 14 amino acids. The ends lost 7 bases at V and 7 bases at J; junction bases unmatched: 4. Looked up from germline, CDR1 is MNHEY and CDR2 is SVGAGI. This CDR3 is CASNRQGANSPLHF. The CDR3 DNA reads as TGTGCCAGCAATAGACAGGGGGCCAATTCACCCCTCCACTTT.

The chain combines TRBV5-1 with TRBJ2-7; TRBD1 is a possible D gene (5 bases). The germline V gene encodes CDR1 SGHRS and CDR2 YFSETQ. Deletions cut 2 bases from V and 2 bases from J, with 5 bases between. CDR3 size: 12 residues. CDR3 in DNA: TGCGCCAGCAGCTTAGGGGCCTACGAGCAGTACTTC. It specifies CASSLGAYEQYF.

The rearrangement joins TRBV4-1 to TRBJ2-2; D might be TRBD2 (5 bases). V lost 2 bases and J lost 6, with 10 bases in between. The CDR3 extends over 14 amino acids. Germline V CDR1 and CDR2: MGHRA, YSYEKL. CDR3 nucleotides: TGCGCCAGCAGCCAATGGCTCGGGGCCGGGGAGCTGTTTTTT. It specifies CASSQWLGAGELFF.

This chain uses TRBV28 with TRBJ2-4; 8 bases agree with TRBD2. The junction had 11 bases not matched to a gene; V was cut back by 4 bases and J by 0 bases. The germline V gene has CDR1 MDHEN and CDR2 SYDVKM. This CDR3 is 18 amino acids long. In nucleotides, the CDR3 is TGTGCCAGCAGTTACCCGGGACCCGGGGGGGTAGCCAAAAACATTCAGTACTTC. Translation gives CASSYPGPGGVAKNIQYF.

CDR3 sequence: CASSTPLAAYEQYF. Here the CDR3 DNA reads TGCGCCAGCAGCACGCCCCTAGCGGCTTACGAGCAGTACTTC. The chain couples TRBV4-1 to TRBJ2-7, with 7 bases matching TRBD2. CDR3 length: 14 amino acids. The germline V gene encodes CDR1 MGHRA and CDR2 YSYEKL. The V and J ends lost 5 bases and 4 bases, in that order; junction bases with no gene match: 8.

J is TRBJ2-5 and V is TRBV27, with D perhaps TRBD2 (7 bases). This CDR3 is 15 amino acids long. V dropped 5 bases and J dropped 5 bases, with 18 bases sitting between them. The germline gives CDR1 MNHEY, CDR2 SMNVEV (reference sequence). The CDR3 is CASSPLRGGGETQYF. The DNA for the CDR3 is TGTGCCAGCAGTCCCCTTAGGGGGGGCGGGGAGACCCAGTACTTC.

This clone has just a few counts. This chain uses TRBV4-1 with TRBJ1-5; 8 bases line up with TRBD1. V lost 5 bases and J lost 7; bases outside the gene matches: 4. Per the germline V gene, CDR1 is MGHRA and CDR2 is YSYEKL. This CDR3 has 13 residues. In DNA form, the CDR3 reads TGCGCCAGCAGCGACAGGGGAGGACAGCCCCAGCATTTT. It specifies CASSDRGGQPQHF.

The rearrangement links TRBV19 to TRBJ2-2; D gene uncertain. Germline CDR1 is LNHDA and CDR2 is SQIVND (reference sequence). The CDR3 consists of 14 residues. V lost 5 bases and J lost 2, with 9 bases in between. CDR3 sequence: CASSPAVNTGELFF. The CDR3 nucleotides are TGTGCCAGTAGTCCCGCAGTAAACACCGGGGAGCTGTTTTTT.

The table lists this clone with a count of one. The chain couples TRBV5-4 to TRBJ2-5; 8 positions match TRBD2. This CDR3 contains 17 residues. Unmatched junction bases numbered 16, after V lost 4 bases and J lost 5 bases. Germline CDR1 and CDR2: SGHNT and YYREEE (reference sequence). DNA for the CDR3: TGTGCCAGCAGCACAAGAGCGGGAGCCCCGTCCATTGAGACCCAGTACTTC. Protein sequence: CASSTRAGAPSIETQYF.

The chain employs TRBV7-2 and TRBJ2-1; TRBD2 matches 7 bases. CDR1 and CDR2 (germline): SGHTA, FQGNSA. The V gene end was trimmed by 2 bases and the J gene end by 10 bases; junction bases not matched to a gene: 2. This CDR3 comprises 12 residues. The CDR3 bases are TGTGCCAGCAGCTTACATAGCGGGGAGCAGTTCTTC. Amino acids: CASSLHSGEQFF.

The V and J genes are TRBV2 and TRBJ2-7, with TRBD2 identical over 10 bases. J lost 3 bases, V lost 5 bases, and 10 bases had no gene match. CDR1 is SNHLY and CDR2 is FYNNEI in the germline V gene. The CDR3 spans 16 residues. In nucleotides, the CDR3 is TGTGCCAGCAGTAAGAGTAGCGGGAGGTTTATCTACGAGCAGTACTTC. This translates into CASSKSSGRFIYEQYF.

The chain joins TRBV21-1 to TRBJ2-5; TRBD2 is taken as the D call from the table, unchecked against the DNA. TRBV21-1 represents a pseudogene. There are 17 residues in the CDR3. This CDR3 reads CASSWGLAGDLQETQYF. The CDR3 region has the DNA TGTGCCAGCAGCTGGGGGCTAGCGGGAGATCTCCAAGAGACCCAGTACTTC.

The chain links TRBV29-1 to TRBJ2-1, with a possible D match to TRBD1 (7 bases). The CDR3 sequence is 12 residues long. Germline V gene data show CDR1 as SQVTM and CDR2 as ANQGSEA. V lost 7 bases to trimming and J lost 7 bases, with 14 bases between them. The CDR3 DNA follows: TGCAGCGCCACAGGGGAGGTTAATGAGCAGTTCTTC. Translation: CSATGEVNEQFF.

A few counts support this clone. The gene calls are TRBV6-1 and TRBJ2-1, with a tentative D call TRBD2 (6 bases). Per the germline V gene, CDR1 is MNHNS and CDR2 is SASEGT. The CDR3 covers 13 residues. The germline V and J ends were trimmed by 10 bases and 8 bases, with 18 bases remaining between them. The CDR3 is CANGGAGSDEQFF. CDR3 sequence (DNA): TGTGCCAACGGAGGGGCAGGCTCGGATGAGCAGTTCTTC.

This chain connects TRBV25-1 to TRBJ2-5, with D possibly TRBD2 on 6 matching bases. The end of the DNA fits TRBJ2-7 better, so the J call may be wrong. The CDR3 has 12 residues. The germline V gene encodes CDR1 MGHDK and CDR2 SYGVNS. CDR3 sequence reads: CASSRGTYEQYF. The CDR3 DNA is TGTGCCAGCTCCCGGGGGACCTACGAGCAGTACTTC.

The chain joins TRBV7-9 to TRBJ1-6; D is unresolved. V gave up 6 bases and J gave up 9 bases, with 15 bases separating them. Per germline, CDR1 SEHNR and CDR2 FQNEAQ (reference sequence). The CDR3 runs to 14 residues. DNA of the CDR3: TGTGCCAGCAGTGTCCCTATTGAGGGTTCACCCCTCCACTTT. Residues: CASSVPIEGSPLHF.

V is TRBV5-4 and J is TRBJ1-2, with TRBD1 as a possible D gene (5 bases). The CDR3 extends over 13 amino acids. V gave up 6 bases and J gave up 1 base, with 10 bases separating them. The germline V gene has CDR1 SGHNT and CDR2 YYREEE (reference sequence). The CDR3 spells CASNKDSNYGYTF. CDR3 sequence (DNA): TGTGCCAGCAACAAAGACAGTAACTATGGCTACACCTTC.